This TCR beta chain was sequenced during a study of OX40 agonist ivuxolimab in advanced cancers. Study-wide results and limits: The mean number of expanded clones was higher in CD8+ T cells than in CD4+. Part of the nonresponder group also had normalized T-cell clonal expansion that was low. Partial responders treated at 0.1-3.0 mg/kg exhibited clonal expansion among the lowest measured.

As regards this clone: Its cognate antigen is unknown.

Germline CDR1 is GTSNPN and CDR2 is SVGIG (reference sequence). V dropped 8 bases and J dropped 8; count of bases not matched to a gene: 6. The CDR3 is made up of 12 amino acids. Sequencing used immunoSEQ multiplex PCR; TCRdb keeps in-frame clones, though not all of them. The sample yields 90,000 to 100,000 clones, approximately 90% seen once. Peripheral blood came from all dose cohorts at three timepoints. The input for sequencing was CD4+ or CD8+ T cells sorted from blood, taken in a trial of the OX40 agonist ivuxolimab. The chain employs TRBV30 and TRBJ1-6, with 7 nucleotides matching TRBD1. The source is an adult with an advanced solid tumor such as melanoma, head and neck, liver or kidney cancer. CDR3 DNA: TGTGCCGGCCGGGACAGCTATTCACCCCTCCACTTT. This gives the protein CAGRDSYSPLHF.